The 7 T cell receptor beta chains in this list originate from one sample, sequenced in a study of shared clonotypes between healthy human individuals. Clones were sequenced by immunoSEQ multiplex PCR, and TCRdb holds only the in-frame ones, with some missing. Of roughly 2 million clones listed, nearly 97% are singletons. The specimen was naive CD4+ T cells sorted from blood. Subset described: CD45RA+ positively selected. These receptor sequences come from a man between 18 and 35 years old in good health.

The chain recombines TRBV30 with TRBJ2-3; D is undetermined. The V end lost 8 bases, the J end lost 0 bases, and 12 bases lay between the germline ends. CDR3 length: 13 residues. The germline V gene encodes CDR1 GTSNPN and CDR2 SVGIG (reference sequence). CDR3 region: CATRTASTDTQYF. Written as DNA, the CDR3 is TGTGCCACCCGGACGGCTAGCACAGATACGCAGTATTTT.

This chain joins TRBV4-2 and TRBJ1-6; D is undetermined. With 0 bases removed from V and 4 bases from J, the gap between germline ends came to 13 bases. CDR3 length equals 17 residues. Germline V gene sequence: CDR1 LGHNA, CDR2 YNFKEQ. CDR3 region: CASSQDLGRIYNSPLHF. CDR3 DNA: TGTGCCAGCAGCCAAGACCTGGGCAGGATATATAATTCACCCCTCCACTTT.

This rearrangement joins TRBV30 to TRBJ2-5; perhaps TRBD2 as D (6 bases). This CDR3 is built from 14 residues. V was trimmed by 2 bases and J by 1 base, leaving 11 bases between them. Germline lookup yields CDR1 GTSNPN and CDR2 SVGIG (reference sequence). This CDR3 reads CAWSRGGVQETQYF. DNA of the CDR3: TGTGCCTGGAGTCGGGGCGGGGTCCAAGAGACCCAGTACTTC.

V gene TRBV4-1 combines with J gene TRBJ2-7, with D tentatively TRBD2 (6 bases). The V and J ends lost 4 bases and 5 bases respectively, with 21 bases between them. The CDR3 consists of 16 residues. Germline-derived CDR1 and CDR2 are MGHRA and YSYEKL. CDR3 sequence: CASSRYNTGGWNEQYF. In DNA form, the CDR3 reads TGCGCCAGCAGCCGATACAACACTGGAGGGTGGAACGAGCAGTACTTC.

In this sample, this clone turned up once. The V and J genes are TRBV6-4 and TRBJ2-3, with no clear D. Trimming stripped 4 bases from V and 4 bases from J, with 12 bases between. Germline CDR1 is MRHNA and CDR2 is SNTAGT. The CDR3 is 14 residues long. CDR3 in amino acids: CASSGRFGSDTQYF. The CDR3 DNA reads TGTGCCAGCAGTGGCCGTTTCGGGTCAGATACGCAGTATTTT.

The chain recombines TRBV6-4 with TRBJ1-5; 8 nucleotides match TRBD1. The germline CDR1 and CDR2 sequences are MRHNA and SNTAGT. The trim removed 4 bases at V and 6 bases at J, leaving 5 bases unmatched. CDR3 length equals 14 residues. The CDR3 bases are TGTGCCAGCAGTGTCGGGACAGGCGTTCAGCCCCAGCATTTT. As protein: CASSVGTGVQPQHF.

V gene TRBV25-1 combines with J gene TRBJ1-2; weak D call: TRBD1 (5 bases). V gave up 0 bases and J gave up 5 bases, with 13 bases separating them. CDR1 is MGHDK, CDR2 SYGVNS, per germline. The CDR3 has 15 amino acids. CDR3 coding DNA: TGTGCCAGCAGTGAATATACCCAGGGAGGGTATGGCTACACCTTC. It encodes CASSEYTQGGYGYTF.